Presented here are 24 T cell receptor beta chains from one specimen sequenced in a study of pediatric ulcerative colitis. Here immunoSEQ multiplex PCR was the method, and the copy in TCRdb shows in-frame clones only, minus some. There are 40,000 to 60,000 clones in the sample; around 76% occur only once, and under 4% lies in the top ten. During colonoscopy, one to two rectal pinch biopsies were collected. The sequenced material came from gut tissue. The receptors were gathered from a girl between 5 and 17 years old with moderate ulcerative colitis.

DNA of the CDR3: TGCGCCAGCAGCGGGACAGGTGAAGCTTTCTTT. Amino acids: CASSGTGEAFF. The chain combines TRBV4-1 with TRBJ1-1, with 8 nucleotides matching TRBD1. The CDR3 runs 11 residues. Germline CDR1 and CDR2: MGHRA and YSYEKL. J lost 7 bases, V lost 5 bases, and 0 bases had no gene match.

The chain couples TRBV5-6 to TRBJ2-7; tentative D call: TRBD2 (6 bases). CDR1 is SGHDT, CDR2 YYEEEE, per germline. Trimming removed 3 bases at V and 4 bases at J, with 14 bases between. The CDR3 is 14 amino acids. CDR3 loop: CASSYGSRVYEQYF. The CDR3 DNA follows: TGTGCCAGCAGCTACGGGAGCCGGGTTTACGAGCAGTACTTC.

The chain uses TRBV7-2 and TRBJ1-6; D unclear. This CDR3 region has 13 residues. Trimming stripped 3 bases from V and 7 bases from J, with 7 bases between. The germline CDR1 and CDR2 sequences are SGHTA and FQGNSA. Written as DNA, the CDR3 is TGTGCCAGCAGCTTTGGATACAATTCACCCCTCCACTTT. Its protein is CASSFGYNSPLHF.

This clone was found once. The chain recombines TRBV6-5 with TRBJ2-7; D is perhaps TRBD2 (6 bases). CDR1 and CDR2 (germline): MNHEY, SVGAGI. V lost 8 bases, J lost 0 bases, and 14 bases lay in between. The length of the CDR3 is 14 residues. CDR3 residues: CASGGDGSSYEQYF. CDR3 in DNA: TGTGCCAGCGGGGGTGACGGGAGCTCCTACGAGCAGTACTTC.

The V call is TRBV4-2, the J call TRBJ2-7; D may correspond to TRBD1 or TRBD2 (6 bases each). CDR1 and CDR2 (germline): LGHNA, YNFKEQ. The CDR3 extends over 14 amino acids. The V end lost 3 bases, the J end lost 3 bases, and 12 bases lay between the germline ends. CDR3 DNA sequence: TGTGCCAGCAGCCAGGACAGAGCGGGCTACGAGCAGTACTTC. Protein product: CASSQDRAGYEQYF.

V and J are TRBV19 and TRBJ2-7, with D hard to call. V lost 1 base and J lost 6, with 7 bases in between. The germline V gene encodes CDR1 LNHDA and CDR2 SQIVND (reference sequence). The CDR3 contains 12 residues. CDR3 protein: CASSIVRGEQYF. In DNA, the CDR3 is TGTGCCAGTAGTATAGTAAGAGGCGAGCAGTACTTC.

The V gene is TRBV30, the J gene TRBJ1-1; no firm D call. V dropped 3 bases and J dropped 0 bases, with 17 bases sitting between them. The CDR3 totals 16 residues. The germline V gene has CDR1 GTSNPN and CDR2 SVGIG (reference sequence). The CDR3 DNA follows: TGTGCCTGGAGGGGTTGGGATACTTACATGAACACTGAAGCTTTCTTT. Its translation is CAWRGWDTYMNTEAFF.

The V call is TRBV7-3, the J call TRBJ2-1, with D tentatively TRBD2 (5 bases). V lost 5 bases and J 0 bases, leaving 11 bases between the germline ends. Germline V CDR1 and CDR2: SGHTA, FQGTGA. The CDR3 loop spans 15 amino acids. In nucleotides, the CDR3 is TGTGCCAGCAGCCGCGGACTTACCTCCTACAATGAGCAGTTCTTC. Its translation: CASSRGLTSYNEQFF.

The chain uses TRBV29-1 and TRBJ1-2; TRBD1 is a possible D gene (6 bases). Germline V gives CDR1 SQVTM, CDR2 ANQGSEA. V lost 1 base and J lost 7, with 13 bases in between. This CDR3 spans 13 amino acids. CDR3 region: CSVEVSDRRGYTF. CDR3 DNA sequence: TGCAGCGTTGAAGTTTCGGACAGACGTGGCTACACCTTC. The full variable domain, rest sourced from reference TRBV29-1 and TRBJ1-2, is SAVISQKPSRDICQRGTSLTIQCQVDSQVTMMFWYRQQPGQSLTLIATANQGSEATYESGFVIDKFPISRPNLTFSTLTVSNMSPEDSSIYLCSVEVSDRRGYTFGSGTRLTVV.

The chain joins TRBV4-1 to TRBJ2-6; no clear D gene. V was clipped by 1 base and J by 0 bases, with 4 bases between them. Germline V gene lookup returns CDR1 MGHRA and CDR2 YSYEKL. The CDR3 sequence is 15 residues long. CDR3 amino acids: CASSQGYSGANVLTF. CDR3 nucleotide sequence: TGCGCCAGCAGCCAAGGGTACTCTGGGGCCAACGTCCTGACTTTC.

This clone was recorded once. CDR3 protein: CASSLTGKYEKLFF. Written as DNA, the CDR3 is TGTGCCAGCAGCTTGACAGGGAAATATGAAAAACTGTTTTTT. The rearrangement joins TRBV5-6 to TRBJ1-4, with D possibly being TRBD1 (6 bases). Trimming took 1 base from V and 6 from J, leaving 10 bases between them. The germline V gene encodes CDR1 SGHDT and CDR2 YYEEEE. The CDR3 has 14 amino acids.

V gene TRBV5-4 combines with J gene TRBJ1-2; a possible D gene is TRBD1 (6 bases). Per the germline V gene, CDR1 is SGHNT and CDR2 is YYREEE (reference sequence). The CDR3 runs to 14 residues. With 5 bases removed from V and 7 bases from J, the gap between germline ends came to 18 bases. The CDR3 nucleotides are TGTGCCAGCAGACCCGTGGGGGGCGCAAGTGGCTACACCTTC. Protein: CASRPVGGASGYTF.

This clone has a single count. This chain uses TRBV4-3 with TRBJ1-4; tentatively, D is TRBD1 (6 bases). V was cut by 0 bases and J by 10 bases, with 18 bases left in between. CDR3 size: 16 residues. Germline-derived CDR1 and CDR2 are LGHNA and YSLEER. In DNA, the CDR3 is TGCGCCAGCAGCCAAGATCTTCCGGGACCGACAGGAAAACTGTTTTTT. Translation: CASSQDLPGPTGKLFF.

This clone was found once. V usage is TRBV12-5 and J usage is TRBJ1-1; the D gene is possibly TRBD1 (5 bases). CDR1 LGHNT and CDR2 FRNRAP come from the germline V gene. With 4 bases removed from V and 3 bases from J, the gap between germline ends came to 15 bases. CDR3 length equals 15 residues. The chain's CDR3 is CASGSWGVRDTEAFF. CDR3 sequence (DNA): TGTGCTAGTGGTTCGTGGGGGGTTAGGGACACTGAAGCTTTCTTT.

This clone appeared once. V usage is TRBV30 and J usage is TRBJ1-5; 7 bases match TRBD1. Germline V gene data show CDR1 as GTSNPN and CDR2 as SVGIG (reference sequence). The CDR3 has 13 amino acids. The trim removed 2 bases at V and 5 bases at J, leaving 3 bases unmatched. The CDR3 DNA reads TGTGCCTGGAGTCCCGGGACAGATCAGCCCCAGCATTTT. This gives the protein CAWSPGTDQPQHF.

The chain has TRBV29-1 and TRBJ2-7, with D unclear. The CDR3 covers 13 residues. Germline lookup yields CDR1 SQVTM and CDR2 ANQGSEA. V was clipped by 3 bases and J by 0 bases, with 9 bases between them. CDR3: CSVDRLSSYEQYF. CDR3 coding DNA: TGCAGCGTTGACAGGCTTAGCTCCTACGAGCAGTACTTC.

The V and J genes are TRBV19 and TRBJ1-1; TRBD1 might be the D (6 bases). The CDR3 is 14 amino acids. V lost 7 bases to trimming and J lost 1 base, with 13 bases between them. Germline CDR1 reads LNHDA; CDR2 reads SQIVND (reference sequence). The CDR3 region is CASILDRSNTEAFF. DNA of the CDR3: TGTGCCAGTATTCTGGACAGATCGAACACTGAAGCTTTCTTT.

The chain is built from TRBV7-8 and TRBJ1-2; no firm D call. Between the trimmed V and J ends, which lost 2 bases and 3 bases, there was a span of 19 bases. Per the germline V gene, CDR1 is SGHVS and CDR2 is FQNEAQ. The CDR3 runs 17 residues. CDR3 region: CASSLPSWRVLDYGYTF. The CDR3 bases are TGTGCCAGCAGCTTACCCTCGTGGAGGGTCCTTGACTATGGCTACACCTTC.

J is TRBJ1-5 and V is TRBV7-8; 8 positions agree with TRBD1. The CDR3 runs to 14 residues. The ends lost 1 base at V and 7 bases at J; junction bases unmatched: 3. Germline-derived CDR1 and CDR2 are SGHVS and FQNEAQ. In DNA, the CDR3 is TGTGCCAGCAGCTTAGACAGGGGGGGACAGCCCCAGCATTTT. Translation gives CASSLDRGGQPQHF.

The J gene is TRBJ1-1, the V gene TRBV2; D might be TRBD1 (6 bases). CDR1 and CDR2 (germline): SNHLY, FYNNEI. Deletions cut 10 bases from V and 1 base from J, with 19 bases between. The CDR3 is made up of 15 amino acids. CDR3 region: CATLRDIRRNTEAFF. In nucleotides, the CDR3 is TGTGCCACCTTAAGGGACATCAGGAGGAACACTGAAGCTTTCTTT. The full variable domain, in which reference TRBV2 and TRBJ1-1 provide the parts outside the CDR3, is EPEVTQTPSHQVTQMGQEVILRCVPISNHLYFYWYRQILGQKVEFLVSFYNNEISEKSEIFDDQFSVERPDGSNFTLKIRSTKLEDSAMYFCATLRDIRRNTEAFFGQGTRLTVV.

The chain joins TRBV6-5 to TRBJ2-3; 12 bases align to TRBD2. This CDR3 has 16 residues. Per the germline V gene, CDR1 is MNHEY and CDR2 is SVGAGI. V shed 4 bases, J shed 0 bases, and the junction held 2 bases outside the gene matches. Written as DNA, the CDR3 is TGTGCCAGCAGTTCGGGACTAGCGGGTAGCACAGATACGCAGTATTTT. Translated: CASSSGLAGSTDTQYF.

The chain couples TRBV7-9 to TRBJ2-7; 12 positions match TRBD2. The V and J ends lost 4 bases and 7 bases, in that order; junction bases with no gene match: 8. Looked up from germline, CDR1 is SEHNR and CDR2 is FQNEAQ (reference sequence). The length of the CDR3 is 15 residues. CDR3 bases: TGTGCCAGCAGCTACGGGCTAGCGGGAGGGGGAGAGCAGTACTTC. Protein: CASSYGLAGGGEQYF. The full variable domain, completed using reference TRBV7-9 and TRBJ2-7, is DTGVSQNPRHKITKRGQNVTFRCDPISEHNRLYWYRQTLGQGPEFLTYFQNEAQLEKSRLLSDRFSAERPKGSFSTLEIQRTEQGDSAMYLCASSYGLAGGGEQYFGPGTRLTVT.

This sequence joins TRBV6-5 and TRBJ2-3; D is undetermined. The germline V gene has CDR1 MNHEY and CDR2 SVGAGI. This CDR3 has 14 residues. Trimming shortened V by 0 bases and J by 4 bases, and 8 bases separated the two germline ends. CDR3: CASSYSRTADTQYF. The CDR3 DNA follows: TGTGCCAGCAGTTACTCGAGGACCGCAGATACGCAGTATTTT.

Here the CDR3 DNA reads TGCGCCAGCAGCTTGGCTATGGCAGTAGCGGGAGGGCCTGGGGCCAACGTCCTGACTTTC. It encodes CASSLAMAVAGGPGANVLTF. The V gene is TRBV5-1, the J gene TRBJ2-6; the match to TRBD2 covers 11 bases. V was pared by 0 bases and J by 2 bases, with 10 bases of the junction left unmatched. The germline CDR1 and CDR2 sequences are SGHRS and YFSETQ. The CDR3 spans 20 residues.